This TCR beta chain was found in a study of cytomegalovirus exposure and HLA in healthy donors. Study outcomes and limitations: Cytomegalovirus-associated status was assigned to about 170 TCR beta chains.

Remarks on this clone: What it recognizes is unknown.

60 Vbeta and 13 Jbeta primers were used in PCR. The repertoire was sequenced with immunoSEQ multiplex PCR; TCRdb's copy has only in-frame clones and lacks some. The table records about 120,000 clones, around two thirds of them present only once. The CDR3 sequence is 14 residues long. Trimming stripped 6 bases from V and 3 bases from J, with 14 bases between. Germline V lookup: CDR1 MNHEY, CDR2 SVGAGI. The rearrangement joins TRBV6-5 to TRBJ1-1; D might be TRBD1 (5 bases). Sample: PBMCs. The TCR sequence derives from a middle-aged woman in good health and CMV-seropositive. CDR3 protein: CASSPYRQDTEAFF. In DNA form, the CDR3 reads TGTGCCAGCAGCCCCTACAGGCAGGACACTGAAGCTTTCTTT.